This T cell receptor beta chain is from a study of blood T cells in healthy people across ages. Study-level points and caveats: The long-lived group displayed more naive CD4+ cells, plus higher diversity, than the aged donors did.

Combining a sample-barcoded 5' primer with a J-beta primer mix, a second PCR ran for 7 to 11 cycles. TCRdb redid the calling of the 5' RACE reads with MiXCR, one entry per CDR3 protein. The sample contains 650,000 to 900,000 distinct CDR3 sequences, roughly 60% of which appear only once. Comment on this clonotype: Antigen: not known.

This CDR3 is built from 15 residues. Germline values: CDR1 MDHEN, CDR2 SYDVKM. V shed 5 bases and J shed 0 bases, with 14 bases lying between them. This TCR was recovered from a man under 40 in good health. This sequence joins TRBV28 and TRBJ2-7; a possible D gene is TRBD2 (6 bases). Sequences were obtained from blood. The CDR3 spells CASSPHRGSSYEQYF. The DNA for the CDR3 is TGTGCCAGCAGTCCCCACCGGGGGAGCTCCTACGAGCAGTACTTC.